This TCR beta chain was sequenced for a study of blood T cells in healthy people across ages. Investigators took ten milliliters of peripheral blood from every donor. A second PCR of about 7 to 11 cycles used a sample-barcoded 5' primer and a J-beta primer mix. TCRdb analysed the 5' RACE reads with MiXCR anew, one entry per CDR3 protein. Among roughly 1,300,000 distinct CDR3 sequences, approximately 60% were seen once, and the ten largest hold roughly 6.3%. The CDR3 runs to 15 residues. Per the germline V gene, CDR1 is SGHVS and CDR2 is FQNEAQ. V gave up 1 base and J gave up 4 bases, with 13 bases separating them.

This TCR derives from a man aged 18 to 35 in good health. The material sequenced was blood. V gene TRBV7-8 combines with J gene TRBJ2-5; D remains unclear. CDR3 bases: TGTGCCAGCAGCTTAGGTCGGACGAATGGAGAGACCCAGTACTTC. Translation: CASSLGRTNGETQYF.